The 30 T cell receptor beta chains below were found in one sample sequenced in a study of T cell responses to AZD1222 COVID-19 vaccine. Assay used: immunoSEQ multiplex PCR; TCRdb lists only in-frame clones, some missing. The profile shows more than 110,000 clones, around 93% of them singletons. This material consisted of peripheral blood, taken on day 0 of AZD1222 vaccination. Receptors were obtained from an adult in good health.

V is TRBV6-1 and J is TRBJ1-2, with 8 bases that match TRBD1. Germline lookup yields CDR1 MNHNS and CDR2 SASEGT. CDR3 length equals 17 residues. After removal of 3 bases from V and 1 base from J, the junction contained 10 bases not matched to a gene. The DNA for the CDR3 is TGTGCCAGCAGTGATGGCGGGACAGGCCCCATTAACTATGGCTACACCTTC. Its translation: CASSDGGTGPINYGYTF.

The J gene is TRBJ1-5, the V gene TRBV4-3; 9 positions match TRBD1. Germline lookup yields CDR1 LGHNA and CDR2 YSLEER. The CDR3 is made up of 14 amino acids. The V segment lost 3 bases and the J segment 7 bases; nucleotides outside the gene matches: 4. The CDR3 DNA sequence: TGCGCCAGCAGCCATGACAGGGGGGAACAGCCCCAGCATTTT. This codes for CASSHDRGEQPQHF.

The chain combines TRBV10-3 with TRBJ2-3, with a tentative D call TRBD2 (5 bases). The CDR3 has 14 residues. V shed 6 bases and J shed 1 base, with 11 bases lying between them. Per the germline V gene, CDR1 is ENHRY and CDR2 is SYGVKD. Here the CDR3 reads CAIRDWTRTDTQYF. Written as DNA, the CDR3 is TGTGCCATCAGGGACTGGACTCGCACAGATACGCAGTATTTT.

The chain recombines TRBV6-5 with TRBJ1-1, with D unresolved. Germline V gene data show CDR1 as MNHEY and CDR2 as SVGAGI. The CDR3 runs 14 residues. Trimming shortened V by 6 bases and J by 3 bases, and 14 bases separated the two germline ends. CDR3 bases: TGTGCCAGCAGGGACTTCAATAGAGACACTGAAGCTTTCTTT. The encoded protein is CASRDFNRDTEAFF.

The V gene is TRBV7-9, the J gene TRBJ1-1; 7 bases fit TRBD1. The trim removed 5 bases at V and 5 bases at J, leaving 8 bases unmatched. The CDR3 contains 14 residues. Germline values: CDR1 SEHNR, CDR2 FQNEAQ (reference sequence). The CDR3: CASSLPDRATEAFF. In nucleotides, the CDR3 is TGTGCCAGCAGCCTACCCGACAGGGCGACTGAAGCTTTCTTT.

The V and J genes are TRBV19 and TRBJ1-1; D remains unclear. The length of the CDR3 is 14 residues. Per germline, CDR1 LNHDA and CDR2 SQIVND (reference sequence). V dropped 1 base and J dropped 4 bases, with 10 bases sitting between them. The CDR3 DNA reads TGTGCCAGTAGTATAGTTTACAGTGCCACTGAAGCTTTCTTT. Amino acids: CASSIVYSATEAFF.

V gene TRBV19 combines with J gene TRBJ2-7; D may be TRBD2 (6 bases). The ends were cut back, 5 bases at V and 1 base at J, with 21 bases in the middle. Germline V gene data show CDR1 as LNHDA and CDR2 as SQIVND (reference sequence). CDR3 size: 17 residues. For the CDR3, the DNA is TGTGCCAGTAGTGTCGGTGGGGACTTCTCTGGGTCCTACGAGCAGTACTTC. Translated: CASSVGGDFSGSYEQYF.

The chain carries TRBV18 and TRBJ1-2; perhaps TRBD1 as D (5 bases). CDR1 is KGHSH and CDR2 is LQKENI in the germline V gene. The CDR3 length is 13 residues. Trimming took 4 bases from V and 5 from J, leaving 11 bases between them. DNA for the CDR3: TGTGCCAGCTCACAAGGGGCCGGGTATGGCTACACCTTC. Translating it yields CASSQGAGYGYTF.

The CDR3 coding sequence is TGTGCCATCAGTGAAAGGGAGGGACATATCTACAATGAGCAGTTCTTC. Protein: CAISEREGHIYNEQFF. V usage is TRBV10-3 and J usage is TRBJ2-1; tentatively, D is TRBD2 (7 bases). Germline V gives CDR1 ENHRY, CDR2 SYGVKD. CDR3 length: 16 amino acids. The ends were cut back, 3 bases at V and 3 bases at J, with 15 bases in the middle.

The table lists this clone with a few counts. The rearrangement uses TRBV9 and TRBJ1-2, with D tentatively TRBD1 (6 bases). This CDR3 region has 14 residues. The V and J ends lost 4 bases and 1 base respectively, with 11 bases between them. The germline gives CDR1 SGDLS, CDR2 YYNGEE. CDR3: CASSPHRDNYGYTF. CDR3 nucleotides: TGTGCCAGCAGCCCGCACAGGGATAACTATGGCTACACCTTC.

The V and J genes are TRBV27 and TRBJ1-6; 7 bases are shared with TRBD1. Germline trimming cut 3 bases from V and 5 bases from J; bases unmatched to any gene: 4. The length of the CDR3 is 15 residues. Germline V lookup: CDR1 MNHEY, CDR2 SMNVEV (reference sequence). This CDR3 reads CASSLEGANNSPLHF. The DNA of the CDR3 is TGTGCCAGCAGTTTGGAGGGGGCTAATAATTCACCCCTCCACTTT.

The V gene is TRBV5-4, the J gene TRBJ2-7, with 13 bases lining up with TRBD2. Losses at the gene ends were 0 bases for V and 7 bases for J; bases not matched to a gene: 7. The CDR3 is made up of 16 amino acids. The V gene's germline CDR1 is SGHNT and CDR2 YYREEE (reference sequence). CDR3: CASSLAGLAGVGEQYF. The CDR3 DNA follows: TGTGCCAGCAGCTTGGCCGGACTAGCGGGAGTGGGTGAGCAGTACTTC.

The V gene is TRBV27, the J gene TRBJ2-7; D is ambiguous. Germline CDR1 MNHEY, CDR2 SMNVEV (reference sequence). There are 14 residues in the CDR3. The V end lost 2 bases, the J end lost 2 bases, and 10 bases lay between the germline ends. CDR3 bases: TGTGCCAGCAGTTTAGGCAGAACAACCTACGAGCAGTACTTC. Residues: CASSLGRTTYEQYF.

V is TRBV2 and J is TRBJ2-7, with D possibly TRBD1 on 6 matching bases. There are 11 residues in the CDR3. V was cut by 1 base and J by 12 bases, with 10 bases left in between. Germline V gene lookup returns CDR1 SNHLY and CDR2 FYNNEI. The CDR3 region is CASSEDRDRYF. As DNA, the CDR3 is TGTGCCAGCAGTGAAGACAGGGATCGGTACTTC.

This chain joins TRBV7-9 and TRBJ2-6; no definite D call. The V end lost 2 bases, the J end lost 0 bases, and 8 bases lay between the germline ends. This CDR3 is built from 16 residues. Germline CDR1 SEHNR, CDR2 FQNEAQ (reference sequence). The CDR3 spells CASSLLLISGANVLTF. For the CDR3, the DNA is TGTGCCAGCAGCTTACTTTTGATCTCTGGGGCCAACGTCCTGACTTTC.

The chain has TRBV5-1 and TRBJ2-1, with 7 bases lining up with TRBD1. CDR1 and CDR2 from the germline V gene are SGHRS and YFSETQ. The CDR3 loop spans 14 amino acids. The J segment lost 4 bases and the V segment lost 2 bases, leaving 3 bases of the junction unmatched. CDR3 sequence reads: CASSLVQGYNEQFF. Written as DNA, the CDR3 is TGCGCCAGCAGCTTAGTACAGGGGTACAATGAGCAGTTCTTC.

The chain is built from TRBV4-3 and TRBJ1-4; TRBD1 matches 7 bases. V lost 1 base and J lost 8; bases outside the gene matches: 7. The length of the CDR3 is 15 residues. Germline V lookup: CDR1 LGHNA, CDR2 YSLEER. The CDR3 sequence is CASSQVVGQREKLFF. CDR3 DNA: TGCGCCAGCAGCCAAGTCGTGGGACAGAGGGAAAAACTGTTTTTT.

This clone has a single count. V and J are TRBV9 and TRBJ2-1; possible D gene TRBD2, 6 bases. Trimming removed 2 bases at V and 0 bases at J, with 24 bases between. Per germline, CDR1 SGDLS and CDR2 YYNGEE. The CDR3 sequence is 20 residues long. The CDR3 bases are TGTGCCAGCAGCGTCGGGTTGAGGGAACCGGGACTCCCCTCCTACAATGAGCAGTTCTTC. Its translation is CASSVGLREPGLPSYNEQFF.

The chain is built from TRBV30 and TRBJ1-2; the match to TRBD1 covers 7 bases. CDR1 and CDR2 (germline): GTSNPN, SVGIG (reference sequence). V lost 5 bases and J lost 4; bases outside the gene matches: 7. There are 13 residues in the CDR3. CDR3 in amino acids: CAWLHRGTYGYTF. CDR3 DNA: TGTGCCTGGCTCCACAGGGGAACCTATGGCTACACCTTC.

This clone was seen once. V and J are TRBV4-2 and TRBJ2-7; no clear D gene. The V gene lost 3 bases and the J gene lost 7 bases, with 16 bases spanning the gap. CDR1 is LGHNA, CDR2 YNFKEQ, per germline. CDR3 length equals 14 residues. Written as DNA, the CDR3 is TGTGCCAGCAGCCATCACGGACGGCCGGAGGAGCAGTACTTC. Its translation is CASSHHGRPEEQYF.

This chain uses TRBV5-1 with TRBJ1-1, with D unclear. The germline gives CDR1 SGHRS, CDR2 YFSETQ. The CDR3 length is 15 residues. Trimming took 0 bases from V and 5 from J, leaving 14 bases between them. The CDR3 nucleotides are TGCGCCAGCAGCTTGGAAGCAGCTGCGGGGACTGAAGCTTTCTTT. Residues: CASSLEAAAGTEAFF. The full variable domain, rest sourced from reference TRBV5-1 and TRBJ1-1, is KAGVTQTPRYLIKTRGQQVTLSCSPISGHRSVSWYQQTPGQGLQFLFEYFSETQRNKGNFPGRFSGRQFSNSRSEMNVSTLELGDSALYLCASSLEAAAGTEAFFGQGTRLTVV.

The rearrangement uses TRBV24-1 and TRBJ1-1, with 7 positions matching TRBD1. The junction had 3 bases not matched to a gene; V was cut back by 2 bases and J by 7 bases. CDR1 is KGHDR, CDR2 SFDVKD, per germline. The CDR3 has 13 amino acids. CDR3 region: CATSDSGGYEAFF. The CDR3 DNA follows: TGTGCCACCAGTGATTCAGGGGGTTATGAAGCTTTCTTT.

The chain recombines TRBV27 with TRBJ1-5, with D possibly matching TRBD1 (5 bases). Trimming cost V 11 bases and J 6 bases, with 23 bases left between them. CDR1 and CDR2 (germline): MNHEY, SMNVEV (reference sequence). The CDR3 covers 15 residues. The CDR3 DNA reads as TGTGCCGGGAGGGACGGGAGACCATGCACTCAGCCCCAGCATTTT. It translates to CAGRDGRPCTQPQHF.

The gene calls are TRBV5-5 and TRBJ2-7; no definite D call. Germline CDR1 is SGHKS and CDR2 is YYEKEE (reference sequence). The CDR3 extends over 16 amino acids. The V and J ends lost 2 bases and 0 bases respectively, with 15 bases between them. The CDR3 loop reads CASSFFMLTSSYEQYF. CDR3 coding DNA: TGTGCCAGCAGCTTTTTTATGCTAACCTCCTCCTACGAGCAGTACTTC.

DNA for the CDR3: TGTGCCAGCAGCCCAGTGGGAAATCGGGGCGATGGCTACACCTTC. Protein product: CASSPVGNRGDGYTF. V is TRBV9 and J is TRBJ1-2, with D perhaps TRBD1 (5 bases). Looked up from germline, CDR1 is SGDLS and CDR2 is YYNGEE. V was pared by 4 bases and J by 6 bases, with 19 bases between. The CDR3 is made up of 15 amino acids.

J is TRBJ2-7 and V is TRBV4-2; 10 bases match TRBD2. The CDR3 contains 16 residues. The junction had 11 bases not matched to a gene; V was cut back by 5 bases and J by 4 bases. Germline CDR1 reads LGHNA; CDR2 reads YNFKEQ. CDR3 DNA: TGTGCCAGCAGCATAGAAGAGGGAGCGGGGGGGTACGAGCAGTACTTC. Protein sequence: CASSIEEGAGGYEQYF.

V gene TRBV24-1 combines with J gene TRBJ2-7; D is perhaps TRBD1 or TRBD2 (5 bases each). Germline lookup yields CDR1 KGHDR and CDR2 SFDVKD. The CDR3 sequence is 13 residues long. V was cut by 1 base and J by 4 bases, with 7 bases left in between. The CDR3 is CATSDFGGYEQYF. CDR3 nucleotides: TGTGCCACCAGTGATTTTGGGGGTTACGAGCAGTACTTC.

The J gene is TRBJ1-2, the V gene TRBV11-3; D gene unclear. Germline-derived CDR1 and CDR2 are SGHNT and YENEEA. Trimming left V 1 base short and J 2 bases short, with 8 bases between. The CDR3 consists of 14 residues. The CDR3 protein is CASSLGGENYGYTF. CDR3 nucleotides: TGTGCCAGCAGCTTAGGCGGTGAGAACTATGGCTACACCTTC.

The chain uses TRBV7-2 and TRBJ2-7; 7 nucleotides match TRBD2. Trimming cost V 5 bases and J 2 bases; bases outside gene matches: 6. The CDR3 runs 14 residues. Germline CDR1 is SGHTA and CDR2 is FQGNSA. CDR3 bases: TGTGCCAGCAGCCCCCATAGCGGGCCCTACGAGCAGTACTTC. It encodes CASSPHSGPYEQYF.

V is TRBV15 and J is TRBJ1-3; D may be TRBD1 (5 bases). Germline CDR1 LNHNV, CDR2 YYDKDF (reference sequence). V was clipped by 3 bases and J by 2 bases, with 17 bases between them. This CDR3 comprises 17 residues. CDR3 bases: TGTGCCACCAGCAGCCGCCTCCAAGGGGTGACTGGAAACACCATATATTTT. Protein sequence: CATSSRLQGVTGNTIYF.